One and the same sample provided the 24 T cell receptor beta chains below, sequenced in a study of shared clonotypes between healthy human individuals. Data came from immunoSEQ multiplex PCR; TCRdb stores just in-frame clones and leaves some out. Among around 2,000,000 clones listed, about 95% were seen once. Sequenced: naive CD4+ T cells sorted from blood. Subset denoted: CD45RA+ positively selected. Receptor source: a man aged 18 to 29 in good health.

The chain carries TRBV6-4 and TRBJ2-2, with D maybe TRBD1 (5 bases). The CDR3 loop spans 15 amino acids. Germline CDR1 and CDR2: MRHNA and SNTAGT. V was cut by 3 bases and J by 7 bases, with 15 bases left in between. The CDR3 loop reads CASSETVGGYGELFF. In DNA, the CDR3 is TGTGCCAGCAGTGAGACAGTCGGTGGCTACGGGGAGCTGTTTTTT.

V usage is TRBV7-2 and J usage is TRBJ2-3; 9 bases map to TRBD2. Germline V gene lookup returns CDR1 SGHTA and CDR2 FQGNSA. V was clipped by 3 bases and J by 3 bases; unmatched bases: 4. The CDR3 spans 15 residues. CDR3 coding DNA: TGTGCCAGCAGCTTGGCTAGCGGGAATACAGATACGCAGTATTTT. Its protein is CASSLASGNTDTQYF.

Concerning this clone itself: Other DNA sequences in this sample translate to the same CDR3. V gene TRBV5-1 combines with J gene TRBJ1-1; TRBD1 is a possible D gene (5 bases). The CDR3 extends over 12 amino acids. Germline CDR1 reads SGHRS; CDR2 reads YFSETQ. Trimming stripped 0 bases from V and 5 bases from J, with 5 bases between. CDR3 nucleotide sequence: TGCGCCAGCAGCTTGGAGGGGACTGAAGCTTTCTTT. Residues: CASSLEGTEAFF.

In regard to this clone: Other nucleotide sequences in the sample specify the same CDR3. The chain uses TRBV14 and TRBJ2-5, with D possibly TRBD1 on 6 matching bases. The DNA end is a closer match to TRBJ2-7, so the J assignment may be wrong. CDR3 size: 16 residues. Germline V CDR1 and CDR2: SGHDN, FVKESK. The CDR3 DNA reads as TGTGCCAGCAGCCAAGTTAGGATTACAGGGTATCACGAGCAGTACTTC. This translates into CASSQVRITGYHEQYF.

This clone has just one count. V usage is TRBV6-5 and J usage is TRBJ2-7; TRBD1 matches 10 bases. With 1 base clipped from V and 2 bases from J, the junction kept 2 bases outside the gene matches. The CDR3 is 15 amino acids. CDR1 MNHEY and CDR2 SVGAGI come from the germline V gene. The CDR3: CASSYLGQGTYEQYF. The DNA of the CDR3 is TGTGCCAGCAGTTACTTGGGACAGGGGACCTACGAGCAGTACTTC.

The genes are TRBV5-1 and TRBJ1-6; D remains unclear. Trimming took 0 bases from V and 9 from J, leaving 10 bases between them. Germline-derived CDR1 and CDR2 are SGHRS and YFSETQ. The CDR3 runs to 14 residues. The CDR3 DNA reads TGCGCCAGCAGCTTGGCCCTGACGGGTTCACCCCTCCACTTT. It codes for CASSLALTGSPLHF.

This chain joins TRBV15 and TRBJ2-1; the match to TRBD1 covers 8 bases. The V and J ends lost 8 bases and 10 bases, in that order; junction bases with no gene match: 13. The CDR3 runs 14 residues. Germline CDR1 LNHNV, CDR2 YYDKDF (reference sequence). CDR3 sequence reads: CATQIGTGDGEQFF. The CDR3 DNA is TGTGCCACCCAAATTGGGACAGGTGACGGGGAGCAGTTCTTC.

This chain uses TRBV5-4 with TRBJ2-3, with unresolved D. Germline loops: CDR1 SGHNT, CDR2 YYREEE (reference sequence). V was clipped by 3 bases and J by 1 base, with 9 bases between them. The CDR3 extends over 14 amino acids. In nucleotides, the CDR3 is TGTGCCAGCAGCTCCCCCGCTCGCACAGATACGCAGTATTTT. This gives the protein CASSSPARTDTQYF. Drawing the rest from reference TRBV5-4 and TRBJ2-3, the complete variable domain is ETGVTQSPTHLIKTRGQQVTLRCSSQSGHNTVSWYQQALGQGPQFIFQYYREEENGRGNFPPRFSGLQFPNYSSELNVNALELDDSALYLCASSSPARTDTQYFGPGTRLTVL.

The chain carries TRBV5-6 and TRBJ2-7, with TRBD1 matching over 11 bases. Germline CDR1 and CDR2: SGHDT and YYEEEE. This CDR3 is built from 17 residues. Trimming took 2 bases from V and 3 from J; bases not matched to a gene: 10. CDR3 region: CASSLFVAGTGGYEQYF. The CDR3 bases are TGTGCCAGCAGCTTATTTGTTGCGGGGACAGGGGGCTACGAGCAGTACTTC.

The CDR3 DNA sequence: TGTGCCAGTAGTATTCAGGGGAGTGATGGCTACACCTTC. It encodes CASSIQGSDGYTF. J is TRBJ1-2 and V is TRBV19; TRBD1 might be the D (6 bases). Germline loops: CDR1 LNHDA, CDR2 SQIVND (reference sequence). CDR3 length equals 13 residues. Between the trimmed V and J ends, which lost 3 bases and 6 bases, there was a span of 11 bases.

In its sample, this clone was seen many times. The V call is TRBV6-6, the J call TRBJ2-1; 7 bases fit TRBD1. CDR1 MNHNY and CDR2 SVGAGI come from the germline V gene (reference sequence). The CDR3 has 15 residues. With 2 bases clipped from V and 6 bases from J, the junction kept 7 bases outside the gene matches. CDR3: CASSYGHSGGNEQFF. The CDR3 DNA is TGTGCCAGCAGTTACGGACATTCAGGGGGCAATGAGCAGTTCTTC.

V is TRBV29-1 and J is TRBJ2-1; D gene ambiguous. CDR3 size: 12 residues. Germline V gene sequence: CDR1 SQVTM, CDR2 ANQGSEA. Trimming stripped 1 base from V and 7 bases from J, with 8 bases between. CDR3 DNA sequence: TGCAGCGTTGAAGGGGATTGGAATGAGCAGTTCTTC. Translating it yields CSVEGDWNEQFF.

The V call is TRBV21-1, the J call TRBJ2-1; no check of the table's D call, TRBD2, against the DNA was made. TRBV21-1 counts as a pseudogene. The CDR3 length is 16 residues. Here the CDR3 reads CASSKHSSEMYNEQFF. CDR3 DNA sequence: TGTGCCAGCAGCAAACATTCTAGCGAGATGTACAATGAGCAGTTCTTC.

CDR3 protein: CASSSQGGSYEQYF. CDR3 bases: TGTGCCAGCAGCTCACAGGGGGGATCCTACGAGCAGTACTTC. J is TRBJ2-7 and V is TRBV5-4, with TRBD1 matching 8 bases. The V segment lost 3 bases and the J segment 1 base; nucleotides outside the gene matches: 3. The CDR3 consists of 14 residues. The germline gives CDR1 SGHNT, CDR2 YYREEE (reference sequence).

V usage is TRBV11-2 and J usage is TRBJ2-5; D is unresolved. V was cut by 5 bases and J by 2 bases, with 6 bases left in between. The germline V gene encodes CDR1 SGHAT and CDR2 FQNNGV. The CDR3 loop spans 12 amino acids. Here the CDR3 DNA reads TGTGCCAGCAGCCCCGCTCAAGAGACCCAGTACTTC. It is translated as CASSPAQETQYF.

The V gene is TRBV9, the J gene TRBJ2-2; TRBD1 or TRBD2 may be the D gene (6 bases each). The CDR3 contains 16 residues. Germline loops: CDR1 SGDLS, CDR2 YYNGEE. V was clipped by 1 base and J by 0 bases, with 10 bases between them. DNA for the CDR3: TGTGCCAGCAGCGTAAATGGGGGGCCGAACACCGGGGAGCTGTTTTTT. This encodes CASSVNGGPNTGELFF. Complete variable domain (other parts from reference TRBV9 and TRBJ2-2): DSGVTQTPKHLITATGQRVTLRCSPRSGDLSVYWYQQSLDQGLQFLIQYYNGEERAKGNILERFSAQQFPDLHSELNLSSLELGDSALYFCASSVNGGPNTGELFFGEGSRLTVL.

The chain has TRBV5-6 and TRBJ1-5; no reliable D call. Germline V CDR1 and CDR2: SGHDT, YYEEEE. CDR3 length: 15 residues. V was shortened by 1 base and J by 3 bases, with 11 bases between the two germline ends. CDR3 sequence (DNA): TGTGCCAGCAGCTTGTCCCGGACGCCCAATCAGCCCCAGCATTTT. Its protein product is CASSLSRTPNQPQHF.

The rearrangement uses TRBV30 and TRBJ2-5; possibly TRBD2 for D (6 bases). Germline lookup yields CDR1 GTSNPN and CDR2 SVGIG (reference sequence). Trimming cost V 3 bases and J 4 bases, with 12 bases left between them. This CDR3 contains 13 residues. The CDR3 is CAWSHLGGETQYF. CDR3 bases: TGTGCCTGGAGCCATCTGGGGGGAGAGACCCAGTACTTC.

The chain combines TRBV6-5 with TRBJ2-7, with D uncertain. This CDR3 has 14 amino acids. CDR1 is MNHEY, CDR2 SVGAGI, per germline. V was pared by 0 bases and J by 6 bases, with 12 bases between. CDR3 DNA sequence: TGTGCCAGCAGTTACTCGTCGGCTCGCGCCGAGCAGTACTTC. This codes for CASSYSSARAEQYF.

The chain uses TRBV6-6 and TRBJ1-1; 10 bases map to TRBD1. This CDR3 is 15 amino acids long. The ends lost 2 bases at V and 4 bases at J; junction bases unmatched: 4. CDR1 is MNHNY and CDR2 is SVGAGI in the germline V gene (reference sequence). The CDR3 sequence: CASSYRQGAATEAFF. The CDR3 DNA sequence: TGTGCCAGCAGTTACCGACAGGGGGCCGCCACTGAAGCTTTCTTT.

J is TRBJ1-2 and V is TRBV6-5; a possible D gene is TRBD1 (6 bases). Looked up from germline, CDR1 is MNHEY and CDR2 is SVGAGI. CDR3 length equals 14 residues. V gave up 6 bases and J gave up 2 bases, with 13 bases separating them. CDR3 nucleotide sequence: TGTGCCAGCAGCCGGGACACCCTAAACTATGGCTACACCTTC. It is translated as CASSRDTLNYGYTF.

In DNA form, the CDR3 reads TGCGCCAGCAGCTTGAGTACAGACCCACCCCTCCACTTT. This gives the protein CASSLSTDPPLHF. The V gene is TRBV5-1, the J gene TRBJ1-6; unclear D gene. The CDR3 contains 13 residues. V lost 1 base, J lost 11 bases, and 10 bases lay in between. Germline CDR1 and CDR2: SGHRS and YFSETQ.

The chain carries TRBV6-5 and TRBJ2-7, with 9 bases that match TRBD2. The CDR3 loop spans 16 amino acids. V gave up 4 bases and J gave up 1 base; unmatched junction bases: 8. In germline, CDR1 is MNHEY, CDR2 SVGAGI. The CDR3 coding sequence is TGTGCCAGCAGTTCTTTAGGAGCGGGAGGTTCCTACGAGCAGTACTTC. Its translation is CASSSLGAGGSYEQYF.

V and J are TRBV7-2 and TRBJ2-5, with 7 bases lining up with TRBD1. The germline CDR1 and CDR2 sequences are SGHTA and FQGNSA. Trimming removed 4 bases from V and 3 bases from J; junction bases left unmatched: 8. The CDR3 runs 15 residues. Here the CDR3 reads CASSWATGRKETQYF. For the CDR3, the DNA is TGTGCCAGCAGCTGGGCGACAGGGAGAAAAGAGACCCAGTACTTC. Combining the CDR3 with reference TRBV7-2 and TRBJ2-5 gives the whole variable domain GAGVSQSPSNKVTEKGKDVELRCDPISGHTALYWYRQSLGQGLEFLIYFQGNSAPDKSGLPSDRFSAERTGGSVSTLTIQRTQQEDSAVYLCASSWATGRKETQYFGPGTRLLVL.